Listed here are 3 T cell receptor beta chains from one sample, sequenced in a study of post-analysis software for immune sequencing data. Overall study findings and caveats: Roughly five TRBV segments, including TRBV5-6, TRBV5-1 and TRBV20-1, were more frequent in patients than controls.

Unique molecular identifiers were present in the TCR beta cDNA libraries. One entry per CDR3 protein results from TCRdb running MiXCR on the PCR reads. The table has 600,000 to 750,000 distinct CDR3 sequences, around 64% seen once. Their specific antigens are unknown. Material for sequencing was blood. The receptors here all came from a girl aged 2 to 10 with multiple sclerosis.

The J gene is TRBJ1-2, the V gene TRBV9; 8 bases are a match to TRBD1. CDR3 length: 16 residues. The junction had 7 bases not matched to a gene; V was cut back by 3 bases and J by 0 bases. The germline V gene encodes CDR1 SGDLS and CDR2 YYNGEE. The CDR3: CASSENRGNTNYGYTF. The CDR3 region has the DNA TGTGCCAGCAGCGAGAACAGGGGGAATACTAACTATGGCTACACCTTC.

The J gene is TRBJ2-7, the V gene TRBV10-2; perhaps TRBD2 as D (6 bases). This CDR3 is built from 17 residues. Trimming shortened V by 0 bases and J by 0 bases, and 15 bases separated the two germline ends. Germline CDR1 and CDR2: WSHSY and SAAADI. The CDR3 spells CASSESGGPINSYEQYF. DNA for the CDR3: TGCGCCAGCAGTGAGTCGGGGGGACCCATCAACTCCTACGAGCAGTACTTC.

The rearrangement links TRBV7-3 to TRBJ2-1; the D gene is possibly TRBD1 (6 bases). The V gene lost 5 bases and the J gene lost 6 bases, with 23 bases spanning the gap. Germline V gene lookup returns CDR1 SGHTA and CDR2 FQGTGA. The CDR3 has 17 amino acids. CDR3 protein: CASSPSSWGRAVNEQFF. CDR3 in DNA: TGTGCCAGCAGCCCCTCCTCCTGGGGGCGGGCCGTCAATGAGCAGTTCTTC. The variable domain in full, completed from reference TRBV7-3 and TRBJ2-1, reads GAGVSQTPSNKVTEKGKYVELRCDPISGHTALYWYRQSLGQGPEFLIYFQGTGAADDSGLPNDRFFAVRPEGSVSTLKIQRTERGDSAVYLCASSPSSWGRAVNEQFFGPGTRLTVL.